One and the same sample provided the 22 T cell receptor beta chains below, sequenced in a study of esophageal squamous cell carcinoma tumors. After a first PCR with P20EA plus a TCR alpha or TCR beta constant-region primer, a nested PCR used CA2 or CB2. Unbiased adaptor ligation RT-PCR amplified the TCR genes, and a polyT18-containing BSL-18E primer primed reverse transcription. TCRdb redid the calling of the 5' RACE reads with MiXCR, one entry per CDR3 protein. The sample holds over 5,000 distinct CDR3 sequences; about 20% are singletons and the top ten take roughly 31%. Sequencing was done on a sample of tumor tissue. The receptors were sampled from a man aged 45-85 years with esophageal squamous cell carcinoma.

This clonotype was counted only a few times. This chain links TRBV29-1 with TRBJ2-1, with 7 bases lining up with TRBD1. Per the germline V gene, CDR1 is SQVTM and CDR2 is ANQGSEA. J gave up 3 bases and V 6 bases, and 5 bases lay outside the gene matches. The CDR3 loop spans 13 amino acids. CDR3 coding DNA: TGCAGCGTCCCAGGGACAGACTACAATGAGCAGTTCTTC. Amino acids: CSVPGTDYNEQFF.

The CDR3 loop is CASSFDRKNTEAFF. As DNA, the CDR3 is TGTGCCAGCAGCTTCGACAGGAAGAACACTGAAGCTTTCTTT. This rearrangement joins TRBV7-8 to TRBJ1-1; weak D call: TRBD1 (6 bases). CDR1 is SGHVS, CDR2 FQNEAQ, per germline. V was cut by 3 bases and J by 1 base, with 9 bases left in between. This CDR3 spans 14 amino acids.

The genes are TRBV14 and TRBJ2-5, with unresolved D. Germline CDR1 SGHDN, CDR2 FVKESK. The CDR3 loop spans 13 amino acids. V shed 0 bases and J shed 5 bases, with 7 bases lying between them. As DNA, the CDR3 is TGTGCCAGCAGCCAAGATCTTAGGGAGACCCAGTACTTC. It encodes CASSQDLRETQYF.

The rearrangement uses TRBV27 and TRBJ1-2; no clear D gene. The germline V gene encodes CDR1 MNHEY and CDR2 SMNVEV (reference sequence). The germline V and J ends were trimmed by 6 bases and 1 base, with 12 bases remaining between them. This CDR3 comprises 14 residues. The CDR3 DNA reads TGTGCCAGCAGCCTGGGTCCTCTTAACTATGGCTACACCTTC. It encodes CASSLGPLNYGYTF.

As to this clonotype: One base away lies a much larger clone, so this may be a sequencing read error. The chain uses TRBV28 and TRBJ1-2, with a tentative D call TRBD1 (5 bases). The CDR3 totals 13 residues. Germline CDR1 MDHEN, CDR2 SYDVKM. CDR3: CASSLGQGYGDTF. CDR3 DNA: TGTGCCAGCAGTTTAGGGCAGGGCTATGGCGACACCTTC.

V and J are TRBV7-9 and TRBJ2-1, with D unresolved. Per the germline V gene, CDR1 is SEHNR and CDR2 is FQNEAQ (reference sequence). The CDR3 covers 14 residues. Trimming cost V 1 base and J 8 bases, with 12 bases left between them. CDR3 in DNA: TGTGCCAGCAGCTTAGGCCTAGGGTCGGATGAGCAGTTCTTC. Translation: CASSLGLGSDEQFF.

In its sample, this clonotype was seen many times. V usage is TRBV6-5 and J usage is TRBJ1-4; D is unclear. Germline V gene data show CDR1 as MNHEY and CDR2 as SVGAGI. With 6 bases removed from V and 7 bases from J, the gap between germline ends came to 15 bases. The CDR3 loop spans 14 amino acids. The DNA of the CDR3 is TGTGCCAGCAGCAACTCTAGATCCGGTGAAAAACTGTTTTTT. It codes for CASSNSRSGEKLFF.

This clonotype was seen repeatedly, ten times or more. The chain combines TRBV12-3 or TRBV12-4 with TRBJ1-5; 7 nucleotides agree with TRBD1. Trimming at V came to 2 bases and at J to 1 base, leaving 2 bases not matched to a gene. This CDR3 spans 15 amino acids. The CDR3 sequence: CASSLRQGSNQPQHF. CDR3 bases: TGTGCCAGCAGTTTAAGACAGGGAAGCAATCAGCCCCAGCATTTT.

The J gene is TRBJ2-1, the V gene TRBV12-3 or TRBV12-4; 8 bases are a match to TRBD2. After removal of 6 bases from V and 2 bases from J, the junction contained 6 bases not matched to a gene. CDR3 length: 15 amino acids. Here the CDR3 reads CASRLSGGPYNEQFF. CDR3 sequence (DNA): TGTGCCAGCAGGTTAAGCGGGGGCCCCTACAATGAGCAGTTCTTC.

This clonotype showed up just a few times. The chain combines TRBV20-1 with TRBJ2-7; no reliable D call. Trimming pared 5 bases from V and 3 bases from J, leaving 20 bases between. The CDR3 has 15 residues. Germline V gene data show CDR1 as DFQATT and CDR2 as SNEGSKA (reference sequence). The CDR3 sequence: CSASKLKGTGYEQYF. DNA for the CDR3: TGCAGTGCTTCCAAGTTGAAGGGAACGGGCTACGAGCAGTACTTC.

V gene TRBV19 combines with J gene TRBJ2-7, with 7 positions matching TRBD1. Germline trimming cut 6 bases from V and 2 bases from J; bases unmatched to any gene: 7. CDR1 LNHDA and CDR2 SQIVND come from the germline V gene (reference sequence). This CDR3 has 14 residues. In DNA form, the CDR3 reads TGTGCCAGTAGGGCGAACAGGGGCCCCTACGAGCAGTACTTC. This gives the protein CASRANRGPYEQYF.

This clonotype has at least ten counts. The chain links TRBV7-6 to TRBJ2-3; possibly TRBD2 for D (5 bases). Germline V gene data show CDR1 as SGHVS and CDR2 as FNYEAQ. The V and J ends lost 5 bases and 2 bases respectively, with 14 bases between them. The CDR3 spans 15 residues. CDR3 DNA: TGTGCCAGCAGCCCTTCGGGAACTTCCACAGATACGCAGTATTTT. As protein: CASSPSGTSTDTQYF.

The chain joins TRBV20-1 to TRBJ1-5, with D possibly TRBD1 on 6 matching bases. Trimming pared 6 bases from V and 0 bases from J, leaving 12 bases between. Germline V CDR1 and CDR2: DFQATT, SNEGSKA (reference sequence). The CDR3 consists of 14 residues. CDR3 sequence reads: CSAKGQTSNQPQHF. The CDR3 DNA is TGCAGTGCCAAGGGACAAACTAGCAATCAGCCCCAGCATTTT.

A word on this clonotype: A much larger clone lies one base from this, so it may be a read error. The CDR3 DNA reads as TGTGCCAGCAGTGTCGACCGGGGCGATGAGCAGTTCTTC. This gives the protein CASSVDRGDEQFF. The V call is TRBV6-1, the J call TRBJ2-1; D might be TRBD1 or TRBD2, each matching 5 bases. The V end lost 4 bases, the J end lost 8 bases, and 12 bases lay between the germline ends. The CDR3 length is 13 residues. Germline values: CDR1 MNHNS, CDR2 SASEGT.

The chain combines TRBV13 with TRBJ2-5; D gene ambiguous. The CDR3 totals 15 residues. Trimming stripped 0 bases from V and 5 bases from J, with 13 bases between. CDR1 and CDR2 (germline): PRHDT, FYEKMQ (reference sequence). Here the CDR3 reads CASSLGTDRTETQYF. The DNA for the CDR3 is TGTGCCAGCAGCTTAGGGACTGACCGGACGGAGACCCAGTACTTC.

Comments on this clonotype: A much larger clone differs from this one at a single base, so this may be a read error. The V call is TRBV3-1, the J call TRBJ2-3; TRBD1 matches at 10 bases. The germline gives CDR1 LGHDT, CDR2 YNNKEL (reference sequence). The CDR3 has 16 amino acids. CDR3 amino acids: CASSKDSGQGADTQYF. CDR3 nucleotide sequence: TGTGCCAGCAGCAAAGATAGCGGACAGGGGGCAGATACGCAGTATTTT.

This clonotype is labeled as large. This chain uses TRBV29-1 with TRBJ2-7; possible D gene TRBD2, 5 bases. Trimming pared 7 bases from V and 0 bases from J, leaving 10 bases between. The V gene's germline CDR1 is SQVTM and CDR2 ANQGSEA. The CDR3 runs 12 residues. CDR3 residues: CSGSGSSYEQYF. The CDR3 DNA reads TGCAGCGGGAGCGGAAGCTCCTACGAGCAGTACTTC.

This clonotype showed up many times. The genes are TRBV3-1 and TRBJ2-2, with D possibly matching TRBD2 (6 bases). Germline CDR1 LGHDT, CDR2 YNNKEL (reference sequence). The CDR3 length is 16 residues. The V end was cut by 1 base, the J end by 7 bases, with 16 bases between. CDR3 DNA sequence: TGTGCCAGCAGCCAAGTAATGGGGGGATTAAGCGGGGAGCTGTTTTTT. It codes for CASSQVMGGLSGELFF.

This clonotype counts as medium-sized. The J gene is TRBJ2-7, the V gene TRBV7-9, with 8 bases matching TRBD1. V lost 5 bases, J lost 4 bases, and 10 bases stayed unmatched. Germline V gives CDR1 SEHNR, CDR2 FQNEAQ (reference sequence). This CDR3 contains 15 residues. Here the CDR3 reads CASSPPGTGFYEQYF. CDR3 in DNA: TGTGCCAGCAGCCCCCCCGGGACAGGATTTTACGAGCAGTACTTC.

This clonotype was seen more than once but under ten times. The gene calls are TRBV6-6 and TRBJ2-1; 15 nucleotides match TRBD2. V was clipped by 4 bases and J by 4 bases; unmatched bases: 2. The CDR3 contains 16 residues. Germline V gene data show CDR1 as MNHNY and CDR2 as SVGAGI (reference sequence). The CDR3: CASSSGTSGGYNEQFF. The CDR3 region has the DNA TGTGCCAGCAGTTCCGGGACTAGCGGGGGGTACAATGAGCAGTTCTTC.

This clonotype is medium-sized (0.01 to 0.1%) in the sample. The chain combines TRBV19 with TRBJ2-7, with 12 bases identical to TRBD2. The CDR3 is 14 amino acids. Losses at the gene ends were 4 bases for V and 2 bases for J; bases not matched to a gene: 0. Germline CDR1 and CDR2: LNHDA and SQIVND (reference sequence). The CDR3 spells CASSTSGRAYEQYF. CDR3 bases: TGTGCCAGTAGTACTAGCGGGAGGGCCTACGAGCAGTACTTC.

The CDR3 here is CASSPEAGNYGYTF. The CDR3 nucleotides read TGTGCCAGCTCACCGGAAGCGGGGAACTATGGCTACACCTTC. The J gene is TRBJ1-2, the V gene TRBV18; unclear D gene. The germline V gene has CDR1 KGHSH and CDR2 LQKENI. This CDR3 contains 14 residues. Trimming stripped 3 bases from V and 2 bases from J, with 10 bases between.